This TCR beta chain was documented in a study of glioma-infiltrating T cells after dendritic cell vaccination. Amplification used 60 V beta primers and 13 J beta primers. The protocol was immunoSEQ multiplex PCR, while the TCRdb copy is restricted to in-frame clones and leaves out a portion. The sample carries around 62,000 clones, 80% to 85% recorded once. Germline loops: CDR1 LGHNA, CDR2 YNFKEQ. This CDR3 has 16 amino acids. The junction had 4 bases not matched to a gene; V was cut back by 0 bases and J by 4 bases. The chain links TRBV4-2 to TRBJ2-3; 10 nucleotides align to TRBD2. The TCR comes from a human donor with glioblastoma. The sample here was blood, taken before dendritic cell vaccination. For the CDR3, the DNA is TGTGCCAGCAGCCAAGATCCAGCGGGGGGGCCAGATACGCAGTATTTT. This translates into CASSQDPAGGPDTQYF.